The 26 T cell receptor beta chains in this list originate from one sample, sequenced in a study of T cell changes during pregnancy in multiple sclerosis (dated by TCRdb to the late 2010s). The library was prepared using the immunoSEQ multiplex PCR assay. TCRdb took over this immuneACCESS table, retaining in-frame rearrangements with V and J assigned. Such tables are incomplete; in checked studies, under half of the missing clones stem from an unresolved V gene, and the remainder is unexplained. Present in this sample are tens of thousands of clones, around 90% of which were seen just once. The ten largest account for 1.5% to 2% of the sample. The material sequenced was peripheral blood, taken in the first trimester of pregnancy. These receptors came from a female donor in good health, enrolled as a control in a pregnancy study.

The chain has TRBV5-1 and TRBJ2-1; D uncertain. CDR1 is SGHRS and CDR2 is YFSETQ in the germline V gene. The CDR3 spans 11 residues. V was cut by 0 bases and J by 10 bases, with 5 bases left in between. CDR3 sequence: CASSLGGEQFF. In nucleotides, the CDR3 is TGCGCCAGCAGCTTGGGAGGAGAGCAGTTCTTC.

In this sample, this clone turned up once. V gene TRBV5-6 combines with J gene TRBJ1-2, with a tentative D call TRBD1 (6 bases). CDR3 size: 14 residues. Deletions cut 3 bases from V and 2 bases from J, with 11 bases between. Germline V lookup: CDR1 SGHDT, CDR2 YYEEEE. CDR3 residues: CASSSLDRNYGYTF. The CDR3 DNA sequence: TGTGCCAGCAGCTCCTTGGACAGAAACTATGGCTACACCTTC.

The V call is TRBV11-2, the J call TRBJ2-5; 7 nucleotides line up with TRBD2. Per the germline V gene, CDR1 is SGHAT and CDR2 is FQNNGV. The CDR3 sequence is 15 residues long. With V trimmed by 1 base and J by 2 bases, 4 bases remained unmatched. The CDR3: CASSLAGGLQETQYF. CDR3 coding DNA: TGTGCCAGCAGCTTAGCGGGGGGACTACAAGAGACCCAGTACTTC.

This clone was seen only once. J is TRBJ2-5 and V is TRBV9; TRBD1 agrees at 8 bases. Germline CDR1 and CDR2: SGDLS and YYNGEE. This CDR3 has 14 amino acids. J was trimmed by 4 bases and V by 4 bases; bases with no gene match: 6. In DNA, the CDR3 is TGTGCCAGCAGCTTCGGACAGGGAGGAGAGACCCAGTACTTC. This gives the protein CASSFGQGGETQYF.

V is TRBV18 and J is TRBJ2-5; a possible D gene is TRBD1 (6 bases). Germline V lookup: CDR1 KGHSH, CDR2 LQKENI. CDR3 length equals 14 residues. Trimming removed 0 bases at V and 1 base at J, with 6 bases between. As DNA, the CDR3 is TGTGCCAGCTCACCACCGACAGGCCAAGAGACCCAGTACTTC. As protein: CASSPPTGQETQYF.

The rearrangement uses TRBV7-3 and TRBJ2-7; 8 bases agree with TRBD1. The CDR3 has 14 amino acids. CDR1 and CDR2 (germline): SGHTA, FQGTGA. V was pared by 5 bases and J by 6 bases, with 9 bases of the junction left unmatched. The CDR3, as DNA: TGTGCCAGCAGCCCTCAAGGGACAGGTTCCGAGCAGTACTTC. This codes for CASSPQGTGSEQYF.

This chain links TRBV6-1 with TRBJ1-2; no firm D call. The length of the CDR3 is 14 residues. The germline V and J ends were trimmed by 1 base and 7 bases, with 13 bases remaining between them. In germline, CDR1 is MNHNS, CDR2 SASEGT. CDR3 loop: CASSEGGLALGYTF. CDR3 bases: TGTGCCAGCAGTGAAGGAGGCTTGGCACTTGGCTACACCTTC.

The chain links TRBV21-1 to TRBJ2-5; TRBD1, the D gene given by the table, was not confirmed from the DNA. TRBV21-1 is marked as a pseudogene. The CDR3 has 15 residues. CDR3 in DNA: TGTGCCAGCAGCAAGGGGGCCTCGAGGTTGGAGACCCAGTACTTC. As protein: CASSKGASRLETQYF.

This clone has just a few counts. The chain employs TRBV18 and TRBJ1-6, with D perhaps matching TRBD1 (5 bases). Trimming stripped 1 base from V and 6 bases from J, with 10 bases between. Per germline, CDR1 KGHSH and CDR2 LQKENI. CDR3 length: 15 amino acids. CDR3 sequence reads: CASSPRDRTNSPLHF. CDR3 in DNA: TGTGCCAGCTCACCACGAGACAGAACTAATTCACCCCTCCACTTT.

The rearrangement uses TRBV29-1 and TRBJ1-3; D is perhaps TRBD1 (6 bases). V was pared by 1 base and J by 9 bases, with 10 bases between. The CDR3 contains 12 residues. The germline V gene has CDR1 SQVTM and CDR2 ANQGSEA. For the CDR3, the DNA is TGCAGCGTTGAAGGCCTAGGGGGCACCATATATTTT. Its translation is CSVEGLGGTIYF.

The chain couples TRBV29-1 to TRBJ2-1; 9 positions match TRBD1. There are 11 residues in the CDR3. Germline values: CDR1 SQVTM, CDR2 ANQGSEA. V trimming: 8 bases; J trimming: 8 bases; junction bases outside the gene matches: 4. In nucleotides, the CDR3 is TGCAGCATACAGGGGGCTCATGAGCAGTTCTTC. It encodes CSIQGAHEQFF.

The rearrangement joins TRBV4-3 to TRBJ1-2; D gene unclear. Germline CDR1 reads LGHNA; CDR2 reads YSLEER. The germline V and J ends were trimmed by 0 bases and 5 bases, with 7 bases remaining between them. The CDR3 covers 13 residues. The CDR3 protein is CASSQDSGYGYTF. The CDR3 nucleotides read TGCGCCAGCAGCCAAGATTCGGGTTATGGCTACACCTTC.

The genes are TRBV27 and TRBJ1-1; a possible D gene is TRBD1 (6 bases). The CDR3 extends over 11 amino acids. Trimming took 2 bases from V and 8 from J, leaving 6 bases between them. Germline V gives CDR1 MNHEY, CDR2 SMNVEV (reference sequence). The CDR3 coding sequence is TGTGCCAGCAGTTTAAGGGGGGAAGCTTTCTTT. It yields the protein CASSLRGEAFF.

The V and J genes are TRBV9 and TRBJ2-5; possible D gene TRBD2, 6 bases. The CDR3 has 13 amino acids. V gave up 3 bases and J gave up 4 bases, with 10 bases separating them. Per germline, CDR1 SGDLS and CDR2 YYNGEE. The CDR3 spells CASSASVPETQYF. For the CDR3, the DNA is TGTGCCAGCAGCGCTAGCGTCCCAGAGACCCAGTACTTC.

The chain carries TRBV9 and TRBJ1-2; D is possibly TRBD1 (6 bases). V was trimmed by 4 bases and J by 1 base, leaving 8 bases between them. There are 13 residues in the CDR3. Looked up from germline, CDR1 is SGDLS and CDR2 is YYNGEE. CDR3 residues: CASSRDINYGYTF. The CDR3 nucleotides read TGTGCCAGCAGCCGGGACATTAACTATGGCTACACCTTC.

The V and J genes are TRBV18 and TRBJ2-1, with no clear D. V lost 6 bases and J lost 4, with 10 bases in between. Germline assignment: CDR1 KGHSH and CDR2 LQKENI. The CDR3 is made up of 13 amino acids. CDR3 amino acids: CASSALDYNEQFF. The CDR3, as DNA: TGTGCCAGCTCGGCGCTAGATTACAATGAGCAGTTCTTC.

V usage is TRBV5-1 and J usage is TRBJ2-5; 10 nucleotides agree with TRBD2. The germline V gene has CDR1 SGHRS and CDR2 YFSETQ. The V gene end was trimmed by 4 bases and the J gene end by 2 bases; junction bases not matched to a gene: 5. The CDR3 spans 15 residues. As DNA, the CDR3 is TGCGCCAGCAGCAGCAGCGGGGGGGCTCAAGAGACCCAGTACTTC. Residues: CASSSSGGAQETQYF.

The V and J genes are TRBV7-6 and TRBJ1-5; 10 bases are a match to TRBD1. Germline CDR1 and CDR2: SGHVS and FNYEAQ. The V and J ends lost 6 bases and 6 bases, in that order; junction bases with no gene match: 5. CDR3 length: 14 residues. CDR3 sequence (DNA): TGTGCCAGCAGTTCCGGGGACAGGGGTCAGCCCCAGCATTTT. Translating gives CASSSGDRGQPQHF. Combining the CDR3 with reference TRBV7-6 and TRBJ1-5 gives the whole variable domain GAGVSQSPRYKVTKRGQDVALRCDPISGHVSLYWYRQALGQGPEFLTYFNYEAQQDKSGLPNDRFSAERPEGSISTLTIQRTEQRDSAMYRCASSSGDRGQPQHFGDGTRLSIL.

V is TRBV11-2 and J is TRBJ1-1; D remains unclear. V was cut by 5 bases and J by 10 bases, with 17 bases left in between. There are 13 residues in the CDR3. CDR1 and CDR2 (germline): SGHAT, FQNNGV. CDR3 DNA: TGTGCCAGCAGCCCGGTGGGTGGACGGGGAGCTTTCTTT. It is translated as CASSPVGGRGAFF. The whole variable domain, filled in from reference TRBV11-2 and TRBJ1-1, reads EAGVAQSPRYKIIEKRQSVAFWCNPISGHATLYWYQQILGQGPKLLIQFQNNGVVDDSQLPKDRFSAERLKGVDSTLKIQPAKLEDSAVYLCASSPVGGRGAFFGQGTRLTVV.

The chain joins TRBV2 to TRBJ2-1, with TRBD2 identical over 12 bases. The junction had 3 bases not matched to a gene; V was cut back by 2 bases and J by 7 bases. Germline V lookup: CDR1 SNHLY, CDR2 FYNNEI. CDR3 length: 15 amino acids. This CDR3 is CASSELAGGPNEQFF. Here the CDR3 DNA reads TGTGCCAGCAGTGAACTAGCGGGGGGGCCGAATGAGCAGTTCTTC.

This clone was observed a single time. The chain joins TRBV5-8 to TRBJ1-5; 8 bases agree with TRBD1. Germline trimming cut 4 bases from V and 0 bases from J; bases unmatched to any gene: 3. Germline loops: CDR1 SGHTS, CDR2 YDEGEE. The CDR3 has 15 amino acids. The CDR3: CASSLGQVSNQPQHF. CDR3 coding DNA: TGTGCCAGCAGCCTGGGACAGGTTAGCAATCAGCCCCAGCATTTT.

The chain has TRBV4-3 and TRBJ1-3; no firm D call. The CDR3 extends over 15 amino acids. The V gene lost 0 bases and the J gene lost 4 bases, with 10 bases spanning the gap. The germline V gene has CDR1 LGHNA and CDR2 YSLEER. CDR3 sequence (DNA): TGCGCCAGCAGCCAAGATGTATGGCCAGGAAACACCATATATTTT. Translation gives CASSQDVWPGNTIYF.

The chain combines TRBV4-2 with TRBJ2-7; 7 bases line up with TRBD1. The CDR3 has 16 residues. Losses at the gene ends were 1 base for V and 2 bases for J; bases not matched to a gene: 8. CDR1 and CDR2 (germline): LGHNA, YNFKEQ. The CDR3 spells CASSQGLNRGAYEQYF. The DNA for the CDR3 is TGTGCCAGCAGCCAAGGTTTGAACAGGGGAGCCTACGAGCAGTACTTC.

J is TRBJ2-2 and V is TRBV10-3; the match to TRBD1 covers 8 bases. This CDR3 is built from 15 residues. V lost 6 bases, J lost 3 bases, and 6 bases stayed unmatched. Germline CDR1 reads ENHRY; CDR2 reads SYGVKD. In DNA, the CDR3 is TGTGCCATCAGATTGGACAGGGAGGACACCGGGGAGCTGTTTTTT. Its translation: CAIRLDREDTGELFF.

The J gene is TRBJ1-2, the V gene TRBV5-1, with 12 bases identical to TRBD1. CDR1 SGHRS and CDR2 YFSETQ come from the germline V gene. CDR3 size: 16 residues. J was trimmed by 8 bases and V by 0 bases; bases with no gene match: 8. The DNA for the CDR3 is TGCGCCAGCAGCTTGGTCGGGACAGGGGGCTTGGACGGCTACACCTTC. Protein: CASSLVGTGGLDGYTF.

The chain combines TRBV27 with TRBJ2-1; 10 bases are shared with TRBD1. The CDR3 length is 15 residues. V lost 4 bases, J lost 3 bases, and 3 bases stayed unmatched. CDR1 is MNHEY and CDR2 is SMNVEV in the germline V gene (reference sequence). The CDR3 here is CASSSRDRGYNEQFF. The CDR3 bases are TGTGCCAGCAGTTCCCGGGACAGGGGCTACAATGAGCAGTTCTTC.